Presented here are 22 T cell receptor beta chains from one specimen sequenced in a study of CD8 T cells in ankylosing spondylitis. MiXCR, run by TCRdb on the 5' RACE reads, gives a single entry per CDR3 protein. The table has about 130,000 distinct CDR3 sequences, roughly a tenth seen once; the top ten hold approximately 3.3%. The source material was blood, either unsorted or a sorted T cell fraction (not recorded which). These receptor sequences come from a male donor with ankylosing spondylitis or in good health (not recorded which).

This clonotype was picked up many times. The rearrangement joins TRBV5-1 to TRBJ1-2; D remains unclear. The V end lost 4 bases, the J end lost 2 bases, and 9 bases lay between the germline ends. Germline V gene sequence: CDR1 SGHRS, CDR2 YFSETQ. This CDR3 spans 13 amino acids. CDR3 coding DNA: TGCGCCAGCAGCCACGACGGGAACTATGGCTACACCTTC. Translation gives CASSHDGNYGYTF.

This clonotype was detected ten times or more. The chain combines TRBV5-5 with TRBJ2-7; the D gene is possibly TRBD2 (6 bases). This CDR3 contains 13 residues. The germline V gene encodes CDR1 SGHKS and CDR2 YYEKEE (reference sequence). V was cut by 4 bases and J by 3 bases, with 11 bases left in between. CDR3 nucleotides: TGTGCCAGCAGCCGGAGGGACCTCTACGAGCAGTACTTC. Residues: CASSRRDLYEQYF. Variable domain in full (rest from reference TRBV5-5 and TRBJ2-7): DAGVTQSPTHLIKTRGQQVTLRCSPISGHKSVSWYQQVLGQGPQFIFQYYEKEERGRGNFPDRFSARQFPNYSSELNVNALLLGDSALYLCASSRRDLYEQYFGPGTRLTVT.

This clonotype was seen ten or more times. This chain joins TRBV5-6 and TRBJ2-7, with 10 nucleotides matching TRBD1. Trimming cost V 0 bases and J 1 base; bases outside gene matches: 4. CDR3 size: 16 residues. CDR1 and CDR2 (germline): SGHDT, YYEEEE. The CDR3: CASSLAGQGISYEQYF. The CDR3 nucleotides read TGTGCCAGCAGCTTGGCGGGACAGGGGATTTCCTACGAGCAGTACTTC.

This clonotype was seen at least ten times. The J gene is TRBJ2-2, the V gene TRBV28; D gene uncertain. CDR1 MDHEN and CDR2 SYDVKM come from the germline V gene. CDR3 length: 13 residues. Trimming took 5 bases from V and 7 from J, leaving 11 bases between them. In nucleotides, the CDR3 is TGTGCCAGCAGTCCCCCTTCGCGCGGGGAGCTGTTTTTT. Its protein is CASSPPSRGELFF.

This clonotype was counted a few times. The chain uses TRBV14 and TRBJ2-7; 7 bases are shared with TRBD1. J lost 2 bases, V lost 4 bases, and 8 bases had no gene match. The germline CDR1 and CDR2 sequences are SGHDN and FVKESK. The CDR3 spans 15 residues. CDR3 sequence reads: CASSRGRTGTYEQYF. The CDR3 nucleotides are TGTGCCAGCAGCCGAGGACGGACAGGAACCTACGAGCAGTACTTC.

This clonotype was counted ten times or more. J is TRBJ1-6 and V is TRBV29-1; D is possibly TRBD1 (6 bases). The V and J ends lost 5 bases and 8 bases respectively, with 19 bases between them. The CDR3 runs to 15 residues. Per the germline V gene, CDR1 is SQVTM and CDR2 is ANQGSEA. The CDR3 sequence: CSVKDSGVWDSPLHF. The CDR3, as DNA: TGCAGCGTTAAGGACAGTGGGGTTTGGGATTCACCCCTCCACTTT.

Remarks on this clonotype: A much more abundant neighbour one base away suggests this may be a read error. This chain links TRBV7-6 with TRBJ2-3; the D gene is possibly TRBD1 (5 bases). CDR1 and CDR2 from the germline V gene are SGHVS and FNYEAQ. This CDR3 is 14 amino acids long. Trimming removed 1 base at V and 6 bases at J, with 11 bases between. CDR3 sequence reads: CASSLDRTGDTQYF. The CDR3 DNA reads TGTGCCAGCAGCTTAGACAGGACGGGCGATACGCAGTATTTT.

This clonotype was counted ten times or more. CDR3 region: CASSVGTSAAGELFF. The CDR3, as DNA: TGTGCCAGCAGCGTGGGGACTTCCGCGGCCGGGGAGCTGTTTTTT. The rearrangement links TRBV11-3 to TRBJ2-2, with D maybe TRBD2 (6 bases). The germline V and J ends were trimmed by 5 bases and 6 bases, with 16 bases remaining between them. The germline V gene has CDR1 SGHNT and CDR2 YENEEA. The CDR3 runs to 15 residues.

This clonotype was detected ten times or more. V gene TRBV20-1 combines with J gene TRBJ2-7; 12 nucleotides agree with TRBD2. CDR3 length equals 16 residues. The germline V gene has CDR1 DFQATT and CDR2 SNEGSKA (reference sequence). With 0 bases clipped from V and 2 bases from J, the junction kept 5 bases outside the gene matches. CDR3 amino acids: CSARELAGGSTYEQYF. The DNA of the CDR3 is TGCAGTGCTAGAGAACTAGCGGGAGGATCCACCTACGAGCAGTACTTC.

This clonotype was counted a few times. The rearrangement links TRBV11-3 to TRBJ2-1; D tentatively reads TRBD1 or TRBD2 (5 bases each). Between the trimmed V and J ends, which lost 5 bases and 10 bases, there was a span of 18 bases. This CDR3 spans 14 amino acids. Germline V lookup: CDR1 SGHNT, CDR2 YENEEA. For the CDR3, the DNA is TGTGCCAGCAGCCCCGGGACCAGTCTAGGGGAGCAGTTCTTC. Encoded protein: CASSPGTSLGEQFF.

This clonotype was counted at least ten times. The rearrangement uses TRBV7-2 and TRBJ2-3; D unclear. Trimming shortened V by 3 bases and J by 2 bases, and 15 bases separated the two germline ends. This CDR3 is built from 16 residues. CDR1 is SGHTA, CDR2 FQGNSA, per germline. The CDR3 bases are TGTGCCAGCAGCTTTTCCTCCAGCCGGAACACAGATACGCAGTATTTT. Protein: CASSFSSSRNTDTQYF.

This clonotype was recorded at least ten times. J is TRBJ1-4 and V is TRBV14; D may be TRBD1 (5 bases). CDR1 and CDR2 from the germline V gene are SGHDN and FVKESK. CDR3 length equals 17 residues. V was shortened by 1 base and J by 10 bases, with 22 bases between the two germline ends. CDR3: CASSQAGGQGTQGKLFF. As DNA, the CDR3 is TGTGCCAGCAGCCAAGCAGGCGGCCAGGGAACACAAGGAAAACTGTTTTTT.

This clonotype was detected a few times. V is TRBV7-6 and J is TRBJ2-7; weak D call: TRBD1 (6 bases). The germline V and J ends were trimmed by 3 bases and 0 bases, with 21 bases remaining between them. The germline gives CDR1 SGHVS, CDR2 FNYEAQ. The CDR3 has 18 amino acids. The DNA of the CDR3 is TGTGCCAGCAGCTTGTTCCCCTCCGGGACACTAAGCTCCTACGAGCAGTACTTC. Translated: CASSLFPSGTLSSYEQYF.

This clonotype has more than one count but fewer than ten. This chain connects TRBV5-6 to TRBJ2-1; 15 bases are shared with TRBD2. CDR3 length: 19 amino acids. CDR1 SGHDT and CDR2 YYEEEE come from the germline V gene. J lost 2 bases, V lost 5 bases, and 11 bases had no gene match. The CDR3 loop reads CASSSGLAGGYRPYNEQFF. CDR3 DNA: TGTGCCAGCAGTTCCGGACTAGCGGGAGGGTACAGACCCTACAATGAGCAGTTCTTC. Based on the CDR3 plus reference TRBV5-6 and TRBJ2-1, the full variable domain is DAGVTQSPTHLIKTRGQQVTLRCSPKSGHDTVSWYQQALGQGPQFIFQYYEEEERQRGNFPDRFSGHQFPNYSSELNVNALLLGDSALYLCASSSGLAGGYRPYNEQFFGPGTRLTVL.

This chain connects TRBV5-5 to TRBJ2-3, with D possibly being TRBD2 (7 bases). Trimming removed 0 bases at V and 5 bases at J, with 13 bases between. Germline V gene sequence: CDR1 SGHKS, CDR2 YYEKEE (reference sequence). This CDR3 region has 15 residues. CDR3 in DNA: TGTGCCAGCAGCTTGGGTGGGGGGGCCGTAGATACGCAGTATTTT. As protein: CASSLGGGAVDTQYF.

This rearrangement joins TRBV29-1 to TRBJ2-7; possibly TRBD2 for D (5 bases). This CDR3 has 12 residues. The V and J ends lost 8 bases and 0 bases respectively, with 11 bases between them. CDR1 and CDR2 from the germline V gene are SQVTM and ANQGSEA. The CDR3 nucleotides read TGCAGCTTTCGAGGGAACTCCTACGAGCAGTACTTC. It yields the protein CSFRGNSYEQYF.

This clonotype has ten or more counts. V and J are TRBV6-5 and TRBJ2-1; 11 positions agree with TRBD2. V lost 4 bases, J lost 1 base, and 3 bases stayed unmatched. The CDR3 is made up of 16 amino acids. Germline V gene data show CDR1 as MNHEY and CDR2 as SVGAGI. The CDR3, as DNA: TGTGCCAGCAGTTTAAGACTAGCGGGGTCCTACAATGAGCAGTTCTTC. This translates into CASSLRLAGSYNEQFF.

Comment on this clonotype: This may stem from a read error, because a much larger clone lies one nucleotide away. J is TRBJ1-1 and V is TRBV6-6, with D unresolved. V was pared by 6 bases and J by 10 bases, with 18 bases between. The length of the CDR3 is 13 residues. Germline loops: CDR1 MNHNY, CDR2 SVGAGI (reference sequence). CDR3 DNA sequence: TGTGCCAGCAGCTTACCGTCCGGGCCGTCAGCTTTCTTT. Protein product: CASSLPSGPSAFF.

Remarks on this clonotype: This may arise from a read error, as a much more abundant clone is one base away. The CDR3 DNA reads as TGCAGTGCTTCCGGGCGGCTGATGACTAGCGGGAAGGGATCGGGTCCCAATAACATTCAGTACTTC. Residues: CSASGRLMTSGKGSGPNNIQYF. This chain uses TRBV20-1 with TRBJ2-4; 11 bases are a match to TRBD2. Germline CDR1 reads DFQATT; CDR2 reads SNEGSKA (reference sequence). This CDR3 region has 22 residues.

There are a few counts of this clonotype. J is TRBJ2-1 and V is TRBV12-3 or TRBV12-4, with D possibly TRBD1 on 6 matching bases. The CDR3 runs to 13 residues. V lost 4 bases and J lost 3, with 7 bases in between. For the CDR3, the DNA is TGTGCCAGCAGTTGGGACAACTACAATGAGCAGTTCTTC. Residues: CASSWDNYNEQFF.

The rearrangement joins TRBV7-2 to TRBJ2-5; D is possibly TRBD1 (5 bases). Germline CDR1 and CDR2: SGHTA and FQGNSA. V was clipped by 1 base and J by 2 bases, with 11 bases between them. The CDR3 spans 15 residues. The CDR3: CASSLVRGSQETQYF. CDR3 bases: TGTGCCAGCAGCTTAGTAAGGGGCAGTCAAGAGACCCAGTACTTC.

The rearrangement uses TRBV11-3 and TRBJ2-1, with 9 bases matching TRBD1. CDR1 and CDR2 (germline): SGHNT, YENEEA. This CDR3 contains 16 residues. After removal of 5 bases from V and 9 bases from J, the junction contained 14 bases not matched to a gene. CDR3 region: CASSMTWDRVPGEQFF. Written as DNA, the CDR3 is TGTGCCAGCAGCATGACCTGGGACAGGGTTCCCGGTGAGCAGTTCTTC.